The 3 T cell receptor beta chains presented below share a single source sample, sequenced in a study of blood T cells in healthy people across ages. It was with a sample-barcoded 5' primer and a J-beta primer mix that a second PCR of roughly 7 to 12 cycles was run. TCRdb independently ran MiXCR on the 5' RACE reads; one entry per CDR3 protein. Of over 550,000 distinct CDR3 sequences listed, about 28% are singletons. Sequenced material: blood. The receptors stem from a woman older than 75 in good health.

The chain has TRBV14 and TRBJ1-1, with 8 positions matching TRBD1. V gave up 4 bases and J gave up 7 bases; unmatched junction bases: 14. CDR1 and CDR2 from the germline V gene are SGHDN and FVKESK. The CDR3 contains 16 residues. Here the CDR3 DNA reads TGTGCCAGCAGCCGTATCGGAGACAGGGGATTAGGTGAAGCTTTCTTT. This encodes CASSRIGDRGLGEAFF.

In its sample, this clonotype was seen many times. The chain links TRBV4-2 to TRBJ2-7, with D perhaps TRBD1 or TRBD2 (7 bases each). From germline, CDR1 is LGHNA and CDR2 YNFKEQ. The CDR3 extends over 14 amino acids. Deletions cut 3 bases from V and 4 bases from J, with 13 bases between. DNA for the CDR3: TGTGCCAGCAGCCAGCGACAGGGAGGGTACGAGCAGTACTTC. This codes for CASSQRQGGYEQYF.

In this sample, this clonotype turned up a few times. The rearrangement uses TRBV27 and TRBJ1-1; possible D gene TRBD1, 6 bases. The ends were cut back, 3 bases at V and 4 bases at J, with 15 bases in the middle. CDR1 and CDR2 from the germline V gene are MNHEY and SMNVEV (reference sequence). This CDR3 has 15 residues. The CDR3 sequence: CASSFSRPGVTEAFF. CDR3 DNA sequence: TGTGCCAGCAGTTTTTCAAGGCCAGGGGTCACTGAAGCTTTCTTT.